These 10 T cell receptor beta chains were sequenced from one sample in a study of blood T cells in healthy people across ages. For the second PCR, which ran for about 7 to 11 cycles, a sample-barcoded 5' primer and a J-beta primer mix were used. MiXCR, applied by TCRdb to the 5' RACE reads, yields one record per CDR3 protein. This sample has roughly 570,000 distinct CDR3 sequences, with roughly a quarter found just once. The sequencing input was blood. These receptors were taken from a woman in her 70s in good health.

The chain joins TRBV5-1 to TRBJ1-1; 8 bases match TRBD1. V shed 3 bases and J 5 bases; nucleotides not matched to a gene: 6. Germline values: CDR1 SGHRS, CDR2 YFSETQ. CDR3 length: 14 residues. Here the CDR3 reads CASSSVTGGTEAFF. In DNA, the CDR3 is TGCGCCAGCAGCTCCGTAACAGGGGGAACTGAAGCTTTCTTT.

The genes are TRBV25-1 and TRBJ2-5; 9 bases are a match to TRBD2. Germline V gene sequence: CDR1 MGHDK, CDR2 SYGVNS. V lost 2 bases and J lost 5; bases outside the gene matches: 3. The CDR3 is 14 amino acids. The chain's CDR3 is CASSEAGGRETQYF. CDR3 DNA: TGTGCCAGCAGTGAAGCGGGGGGGCGGGAGACCCAGTACTTC.

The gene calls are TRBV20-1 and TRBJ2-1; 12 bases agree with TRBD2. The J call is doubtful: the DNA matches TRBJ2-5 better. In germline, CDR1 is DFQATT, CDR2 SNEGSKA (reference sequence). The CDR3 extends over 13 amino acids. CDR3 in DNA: TGCAGTGCTAGCTGGACTAGCGGGGCGCCCCAGTACTTC. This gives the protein CSASWTSGAPQYF.

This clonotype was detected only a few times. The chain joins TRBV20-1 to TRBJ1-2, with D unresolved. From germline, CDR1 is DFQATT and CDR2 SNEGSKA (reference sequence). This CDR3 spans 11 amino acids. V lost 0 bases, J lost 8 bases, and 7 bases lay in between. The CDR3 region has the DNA TGCAGTGCTAGAGATCTTCCCGGCTACACCTTC. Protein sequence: CSARDLPGYTF.

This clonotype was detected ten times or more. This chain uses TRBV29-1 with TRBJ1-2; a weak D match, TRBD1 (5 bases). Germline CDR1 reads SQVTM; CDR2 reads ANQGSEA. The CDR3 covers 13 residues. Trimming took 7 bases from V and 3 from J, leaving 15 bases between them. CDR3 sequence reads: CSAVGRGDYGYTF. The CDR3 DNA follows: TGCAGCGCCGTGGGAAGAGGGGACTATGGCTACACCTTC.

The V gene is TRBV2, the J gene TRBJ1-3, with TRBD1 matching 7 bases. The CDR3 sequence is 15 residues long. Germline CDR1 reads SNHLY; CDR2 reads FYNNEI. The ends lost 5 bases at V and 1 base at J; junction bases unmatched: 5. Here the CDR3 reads CASSTNRGSGNTIYF. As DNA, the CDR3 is TGTGCCAGCAGTACGAACAGGGGATCTGGAAACACCATATATTTT.

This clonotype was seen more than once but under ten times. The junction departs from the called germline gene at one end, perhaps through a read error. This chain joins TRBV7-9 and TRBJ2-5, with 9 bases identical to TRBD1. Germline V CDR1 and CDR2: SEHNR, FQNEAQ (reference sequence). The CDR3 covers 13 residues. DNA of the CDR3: TGTGCCAGCAGCTTAGGGACAGGGGAGACCCAGTGCTTC. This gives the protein CASSLGTGETQCF.

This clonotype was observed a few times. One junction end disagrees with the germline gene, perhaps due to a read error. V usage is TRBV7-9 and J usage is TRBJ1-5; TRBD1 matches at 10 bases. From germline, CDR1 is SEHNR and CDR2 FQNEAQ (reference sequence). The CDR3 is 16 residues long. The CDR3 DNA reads TGTGCCAGCAGCTTAGGGACAGGGGGTTCTGGTCAGCCCCAGCACTTT. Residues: CASSLGTGGSGQPQHF.

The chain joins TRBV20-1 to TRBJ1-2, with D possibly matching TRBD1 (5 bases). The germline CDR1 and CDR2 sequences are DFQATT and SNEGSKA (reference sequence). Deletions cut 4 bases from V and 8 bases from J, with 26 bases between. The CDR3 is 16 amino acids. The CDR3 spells CSAILQPAAGGDGYTF. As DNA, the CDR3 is TGCAGTGCTATCCTTCAACCTGCCGCCGGCGGGGACGGCTACACCTTC.

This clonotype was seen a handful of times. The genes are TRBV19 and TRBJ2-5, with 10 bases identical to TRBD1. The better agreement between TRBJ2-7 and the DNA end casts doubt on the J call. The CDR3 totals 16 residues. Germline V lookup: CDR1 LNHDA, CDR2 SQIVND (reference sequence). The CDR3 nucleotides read TGTGCCAGTAGTCCGGGACAGGGGAGGCGCACCTACGAGCAGTACTTC. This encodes CASSPGQGRRTYEQYF.